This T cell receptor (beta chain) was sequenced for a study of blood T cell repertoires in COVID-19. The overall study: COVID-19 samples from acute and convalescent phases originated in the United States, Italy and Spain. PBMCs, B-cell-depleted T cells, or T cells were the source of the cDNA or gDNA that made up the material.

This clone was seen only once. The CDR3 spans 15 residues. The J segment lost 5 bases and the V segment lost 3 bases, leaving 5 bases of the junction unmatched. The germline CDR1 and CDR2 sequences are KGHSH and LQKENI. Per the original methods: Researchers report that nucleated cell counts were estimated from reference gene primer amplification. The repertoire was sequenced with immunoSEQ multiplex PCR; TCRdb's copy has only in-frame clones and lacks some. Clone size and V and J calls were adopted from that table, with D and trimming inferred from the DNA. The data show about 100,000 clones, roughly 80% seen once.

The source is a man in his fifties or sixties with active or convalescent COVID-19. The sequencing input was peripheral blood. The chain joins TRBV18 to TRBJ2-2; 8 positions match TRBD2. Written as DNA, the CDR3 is TGTGCCAGCTCACCTGACAGCGGGAGAACCGGGGAGCTGTTTTTT. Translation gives CASSPDSGRTGELFF.